This T cell receptor (beta chain) was captured in a study of cytomegalovirus exposure and HLA in healthy donors. Study-wide background: The 90 to 150 validation repertoires used a platform that matched the one used for the 600 to 700 first-cohort repertoires, as a later analysis reported. General study findings and limits: In a later analysis, first-cohort TCR clusters were found to tend to co-occur in the 95 to 150 validation repertoires. The study designated 164 TCR beta chains cytomegalovirus-associated. Rare TCR sequences dominated, though some public TCRs recurred in many donors.

Details on this clone: The antigen is undetermined.

This CDR3 has 14 amino acids. V shed 4 bases and J 1 base; nucleotides not matched to a gene: 3. Germline lookup yields CDR1 SGDLS and CDR2 YYNGEE. Measured with immunoSEQ multiplex PCR; TCRdb has only the in-frame clones, and not every one. The table lists fewer than 100,000 clones, 90% to 95% of them singletons. The source is a woman younger than 30 in good health and CMV-seronegative. Specimen: PBMCs. The chain joins TRBV9 to TRBJ2-7; 9 positions agree with TRBD1. CDR3: CASSIGQGSYEQYF. Written as DNA, the CDR3 is TGTGCCAGCAGCATAGGACAGGGGTCCTACGAGCAGTACTTC.